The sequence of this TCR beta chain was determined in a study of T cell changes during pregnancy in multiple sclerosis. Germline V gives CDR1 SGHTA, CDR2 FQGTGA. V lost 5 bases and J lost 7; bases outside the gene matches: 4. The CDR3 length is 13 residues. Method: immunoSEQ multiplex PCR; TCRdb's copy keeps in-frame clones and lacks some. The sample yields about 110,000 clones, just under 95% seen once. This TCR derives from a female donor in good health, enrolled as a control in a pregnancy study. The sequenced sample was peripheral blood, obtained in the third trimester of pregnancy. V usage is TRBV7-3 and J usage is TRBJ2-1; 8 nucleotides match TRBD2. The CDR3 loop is CASSPGGGNEQFF. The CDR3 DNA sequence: TGTGCCAGCAGCCCCGGGGGGGGAAATGAGCAGTTCTTC. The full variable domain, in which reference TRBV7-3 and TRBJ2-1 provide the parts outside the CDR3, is GAGVSQTPSNKVTEKGKYVELRCDPISGHTALYWYRQSLGQGPEFLIYFQGTGAADDSGLPNDRFFAVRPEGSVSTLKIQRTERGDSAVYLCASSPGGGNEQFFGPGTRLTVL.